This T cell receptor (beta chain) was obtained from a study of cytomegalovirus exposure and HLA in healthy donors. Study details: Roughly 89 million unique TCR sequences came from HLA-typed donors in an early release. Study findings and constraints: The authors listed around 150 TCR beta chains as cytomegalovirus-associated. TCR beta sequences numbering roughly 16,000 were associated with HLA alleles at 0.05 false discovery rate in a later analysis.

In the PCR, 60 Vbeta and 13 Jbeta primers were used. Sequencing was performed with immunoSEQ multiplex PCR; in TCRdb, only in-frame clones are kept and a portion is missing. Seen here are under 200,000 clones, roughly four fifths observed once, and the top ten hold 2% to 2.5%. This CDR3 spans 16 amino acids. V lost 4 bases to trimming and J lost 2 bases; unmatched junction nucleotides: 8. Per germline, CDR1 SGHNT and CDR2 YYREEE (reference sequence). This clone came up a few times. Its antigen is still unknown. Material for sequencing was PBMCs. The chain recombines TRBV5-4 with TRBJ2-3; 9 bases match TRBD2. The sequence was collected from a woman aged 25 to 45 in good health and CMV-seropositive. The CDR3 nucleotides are TGTGCCAGCAGCCGCTCGGCTAGCGGGGTCACAGATACGCAGTATTTT. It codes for CASSRSASGVTDTQYF.